This T cell receptor beta chain was found in a study of shared clonotypes between healthy human individuals. Turning to the study itself: The cohort comprised a couple of women and a few men. Their ages spanned 18 to 49 years.

Assay: immunoSEQ multiplex PCR; the TCRdb copy retains only in-frame clones and omits some. The table has approximately 1.5 million clones, about 98.5% seen once. Germline lookup yields CDR1 SGDLS and CDR2 YYNGEE. The CDR3 is 14 residues long. Trimming cost V 4 bases and J 3 bases; bases outside gene matches: 7. This clonotype was obtained from a man aged 30 to 45 in good health. Sample: naive CD4+ T cells sorted from blood. The subset denotes: CD45RA+ positively selected. The genes are TRBV9 and TRBJ2-7; 7 bases are shared with TRBD2. The CDR3 nucleotides read TGTGCCAGCAGCCCCCGGGGAGGGTTCTACGAGCAGTACTTC. Its translation: CASSPRGGFYEQYF.